Below, 28 T cell receptor beta chains from the same sample are listed, as sequenced in a study of T cell responses to AZD1222 COVID-19 vaccine. Libraries were prepared by immunoSEQ multiplex PCR; TCRdb keeps only in-frame clonotypes and omits some of them. The sample includes around 100,000 clones, around nine tenths of them seen just once. The sequenced sample was peripheral blood, obtained on day 0 of AZD1222 vaccination. Source of these receptors: an adult in good health.

The chain joins TRBV19 to TRBJ2-1; tentative D call: TRBD2 (5 bases). The CDR3 sequence is 12 residues long. The V gene's germline CDR1 is LNHDA and CDR2 SQIVND (reference sequence). Trimming pared 7 bases from V and 3 bases from J, leaving 7 bases between. CDR3 sequence reads: CASKDFYNEQFF. The CDR3 bases are TGTGCCAGTAAGGACTTCTACAATGAGCAGTTCTTC.

The chain joins TRBV18 to TRBJ1-2, with a weak D call TRBD1 (6 bases). The germline gives CDR1 KGHSH, CDR2 LQKENI. Trimming left V 4 bases short and J 4 bases short, with 19 bases between. The CDR3 runs 16 residues. The CDR3 reads CASSLPGGRNIYGYTF. Here the CDR3 DNA reads TGTGCCAGCTCACTTCCCGGGGGCAGGAACATCTATGGCTACACCTTC.

This rearrangement joins TRBV6-5 to TRBJ1-3; weak D call: TRBD1 (6 bases). V was trimmed by 0 bases and J by 4 bases, leaving 13 bases between them. CDR3 length: 16 residues. CDR1 is MNHEY, CDR2 SVGAGI, per germline. The CDR3 DNA sequence: TGTGCCAGCAGTTACTCGCGGGGGGCCTCGGGAAACACCATATATTTT. It encodes CASSYSRGASGNTIYF.

This clone was counted a single time. This rearrangement joins TRBV4-3 to TRBJ1-5; D gene unclear. Germline-derived CDR1 and CDR2 are LGHNA and YSLEER. This CDR3 spans 14 amino acids. Trimming left V 4 bases short and J 6 bases short, with 13 bases between. CDR3 nucleotide sequence: TGCGCCAGCAGCCGATCCCGAGGCGGTCAGCCCCAGCATTTT. It encodes CASSRSRGGQPQHF.

This clone was seen once. V is TRBV30 and J is TRBJ2-3, with D maybe TRBD2 (5 bases). Trimming removed 3 bases from V and 0 bases from J, with 7 bases in between. The germline V gene has CDR1 GTSNPN and CDR2 SVGIG (reference sequence). This CDR3 region has 13 residues. CDR3 region: CAWRRASTDTQYF. The CDR3 DNA reads as TGTGCCTGGAGGAGGGCTAGCACAGATACGCAGTATTTT.

V usage is TRBV28 and J usage is TRBJ1-5; possible D gene TRBD1, 5 bases. The CDR3 sequence is 16 residues long. The germline gives CDR1 MDHEN, CDR2 SYDVKM. Between the trimmed V and J ends, which lost 7 bases and 0 bases, there was a span of 16 bases. The CDR3 nucleotides are TGTGCCAGCAATGAACTACAGGCTTATAGCAATCAGCCCCAGCATTTT. Protein: CASNELQAYSNQPQHF.

This clone was observed a single time. The chain links TRBV18 to TRBJ1-6, with D possibly TRBD1 on 5 matching bases. The germline V gene encodes CDR1 KGHSH and CDR2 LQKENI. The V gene lost 3 bases and the J gene lost 7 bases, with 16 bases spanning the gap. CDR3 length: 16 amino acids. The CDR3 sequence: CASSPPNRGLNSPLHF. The CDR3 DNA follows: TGTGCCAGCTCACCTCCGAACCGGGGCCTCAATTCACCCCTCCACTTT.

The chain has TRBV10-3 and TRBJ2-1, with D tentatively TRBD1 (5 bases). Germline V gene lookup returns CDR1 ENHRY and CDR2 SYGVKD. The CDR3 consists of 13 residues. The germline V and J ends were trimmed by 6 bases and 7 bases, with 13 bases remaining between them. In nucleotides, the CDR3 is TGTGCCATCAGCTCCCCATCAGGGAATGAGCAGTTCTTC. It yields the protein CAISSPSGNEQFF.

This clone was recorded a few times. CDR3 in DNA: TGTGCCAGCAGCTTCACAACTTCAGAGACCCAGTACTTC. Translated: CASSFTTSETQYF. The gene calls are TRBV5-4 and TRBJ2-5; D is ambiguous. The length of the CDR3 is 13 residues. Between the trimmed V and J ends, which lost 2 bases and 4 bases, there was a span of 9 bases. Looked up from germline, CDR1 is SGHNT and CDR2 is YYREEE (reference sequence).

Note on this clone: One junction end does not reproduce the germline sequence, and a read error may be involved. The gene calls are TRBV7-7 and TRBJ2-5, with TRBD2 matching 12 bases. Germline V gives CDR1 SSHAT, CDR2 FNYEAQ (reference sequence). The CDR3 consists of 17 residues. This CDR3 reads CASSFGLAGGPRETQYF. CDR3 coding DNA: TGTGCTAGCAGCTTTGGGCTAGCGGGGGGGCCAAGGGAGACCCAGTACTTC.

This chain joins TRBV6-5 and TRBJ1-6; tentatively, D is TRBD1 (5 bases). From germline, CDR1 is MNHEY and CDR2 SVGAGI. The CDR3 is made up of 13 amino acids. The ends were cut back, 5 bases at V and 7 bases at J, with 9 bases in the middle. This CDR3 is CASSRGKNSPLHF. Here the CDR3 DNA reads TGTGCCAGCAGTAGGGGCAAGAATTCACCCCTCCACTTT.

The rearrangement uses TRBV10-3 and TRBJ2-2, with TRBD1 matching 10 bases. Germline lookup yields CDR1 ENHRY and CDR2 SYGVKD. This CDR3 spans 15 amino acids. V shed 4 bases and J 4 bases; nucleotides not matched to a gene: 3. In nucleotides, the CDR3 is TGTGCCATCAGTGGGGGACAGGGGACCACCGGGGAGCTGTTTTTT. Translated, it gives CAISGGQGTTGELFF.

The rearrangement links TRBV28 to TRBJ1-1; 9 nucleotides match TRBD1. Unmatched junction bases numbered 8, after V lost 2 bases and J lost 7 bases. Germline assignment: CDR1 MDHEN and CDR2 SYDVKM. CDR3 size: 15 residues. The CDR3 sequence: CASSLTGQGWGEAFF. For the CDR3, the DNA is TGTGCCAGCAGTTTAACGGGACAGGGTTGGGGTGAAGCTTTCTTT. Combining the CDR3 with reference TRBV28 and TRBJ1-1 gives the whole variable domain DVKVTQSSRYLVKRTGEKVFLECVQDMDHENMFWYRQDPGLGLRLIYFSYDVKMKEKGDIPEGYSVSREKKERFSLILESASTNQTSMYLCASSLTGQGWGEAFFGQGTRLTVV.

This clone occurred a few times. J is TRBJ1-6 and V is TRBV6-5; 7 bases line up with TRBD1. Germline trimming cut 2 bases from V and 7 bases from J; bases unmatched to any gene: 8. Germline V gene data show CDR1 as MNHEY and CDR2 as SVGAGI. This CDR3 region has 16 residues. The CDR3 is CASSYEGGILNSPLHF. The CDR3 nucleotides are TGTGCCAGCAGTTACGAAGGGGGCATTCTGAATTCACCCCTCCACTTT.

This clone showed up just a few times. The gene calls are TRBV15 and TRBJ2-1, with D perhaps matching TRBD1 (6 bases). V shed 1 base and J shed 6 bases, with 10 bases lying between them. Germline CDR1 reads LNHNV; CDR2 reads YYDKDF (reference sequence). The CDR3 is 14 residues long. The CDR3 region has the DNA TGTGCCACCAGCAGAGGACAGGCTGCCAATGAGCAGTTCTTC. Protein product: CATSRGQAANEQFF. Together with reference TRBV15 and TRBJ2-1, the CDR3 gives the full variable domain: DAMVIQNPRYQVTQFGKPVTLSCSQTLNHNVMYWYQQKSSQAPKLLFHYYDKDFNNEADTPDNFQSRRPNTSFCFLDIRSPGLGDTAMYLCATSRGQAANEQFFGPGTRLTVL.

This chain uses TRBV5-5 with TRBJ1-5, with D unresolved. V was pared by 1 base and J by 6 bases, with 11 bases between. Germline CDR1 SGHKS, CDR2 YYEKEE (reference sequence). The length of the CDR3 is 14 residues. The CDR3 sequence: CASSLSGASQPQHF. The CDR3 coding sequence is TGTGCCAGCAGCTTGTCTGGAGCCAGTCAGCCCCAGCATTTT.

The table lists this clone with a few counts. The chain has TRBV18 and TRBJ1-1, with D tentatively TRBD1 (6 bases). Trimming stripped 3 bases from V and 1 base from J, with 6 bases between. The CDR3 is made up of 13 amino acids. Germline V lookup: CDR1 KGHSH, CDR2 LQKENI. The CDR3 bases are TGTGCCAGCTCACCGGGACAGAACACTGAAGCTTTCTTT. This gives the protein CASSPGQNTEAFF.

The V gene is TRBV7-3, the J gene TRBJ1-5, with 7 bases lining up with TRBD1. This CDR3 has 15 residues. The J segment lost 2 bases and the V segment lost 5 bases, leaving 6 bases of the junction unmatched. Germline CDR1 and CDR2: SGHTA and FQGTGA. The CDR3 sequence: CASSPTGLGNQPQHF. CDR3 in DNA: TGTGCCAGCAGCCCGACAGGGTTGGGCAATCAGCCCCAGCATTTT.

The chain combines TRBV12-3 or TRBV12-4 with TRBJ2-1; D may match TRBD1 or TRBD2 (5 bases each). This CDR3 region has 11 residues. Trimming left V 7 bases short and J 12 bases short, with 13 bases between. The CDR3 DNA sequence: TGTGCCAGCACCTCCGGGACCACGCAGTTCTTC. This sequence encodes CASTSGTTQFF.

This chain connects TRBV3-1 (or the pseudogene TRBV3-2) to TRBJ2-4; D may be TRBD1 (5 bases). Germline values: CDR1 LGHDT, CDR2 YNNKEL (reference sequence). The V and J ends lost 5 bases and 2 bases respectively, with 10 bases between them. The CDR3 is 14 amino acids. The CDR3 DNA follows: TGTGCCAGCAGCAACGGACACACCAAAAACATTCAGTACTTC. It translates to CASSNGHTKNIQYF.

V gene TRBV7-9 combines with J gene TRBJ1-1; the D gene is possibly TRBD1 (6 bases). Trimming pared 6 bases from V and 5 bases from J, leaving 13 bases between. Germline loops: CDR1 SEHNR, CDR2 FQNEAQ (reference sequence). CDR3 length: 13 residues. This chain's CDR3 is CASSQGRGTEAFF. The CDR3 DNA is TGTGCCAGCAGTCAGGGGAGGGGGACTGAAGCTTTCTTT.

V is TRBV18 and J is TRBJ1-2; TRBD1 agrees at 8 bases. This CDR3 has 14 amino acids. V dropped 4 bases and J dropped 3; count of bases not matched to a gene: 4. Germline V gene lookup returns CDR1 KGHSH and CDR2 LQKENI. The CDR3, as DNA: TGTGCCAGCTCACAACAGGGGGACGACTATGGCTACACCTTC. Translation gives CASSQQGDDYGYTF. The full variable domain, its missing parts supplied by reference TRBV18 and TRBJ1-2, is NAGVMQNPRHLVRRRGQEARLRCSPMKGHSHVYWYRQLPEEGLKFMVYLQKENIIDESGMPKERFSAEFPKEGPSILRIQQVVRGDSAAYFCASSQQGDDYGYTFGSGTRLTVV.

The rearrangement links TRBV5-1 to TRBJ1-2, with a possible D match to TRBD1 (5 bases). CDR1 is SGHRS and CDR2 is YFSETQ in the germline V gene. V shed 4 bases and J shed 0 bases, with 16 bases lying between them. The CDR3 has 16 residues. The CDR3 nucleotides are TGCGCCAGCAGCGTTACCGGGACGCAATCTAACTATGGCTACACCTTC. Translated, it gives CASSVTGTQSNYGYTF.

The gene calls are TRBV27 and TRBJ1-5; the match to TRBD1 covers 8 bases. The V gene's germline CDR1 is MNHEY and CDR2 SMNVEV (reference sequence). The junction had 6 bases not matched to a gene; V was cut back by 8 bases and J by 3 bases. The length of the CDR3 is 14 residues. CDR3 amino acids: CASRQGRNNQPQHF. For the CDR3, the DNA is TGTGCCAGCCGACAGGGGCGCAACAATCAGCCCCAGCATTTT.

The genes are TRBV19 and TRBJ2-1; TRBD2 agrees at 7 bases. This CDR3 is 15 amino acids long. Losses at the gene ends were 3 bases for V and 5 bases for J; bases not matched to a gene: 7. Germline values: CDR1 LNHDA, CDR2 SQIVND (reference sequence). The CDR3 DNA sequence: TGTGCCAGTAGTATTAGTACTAGCGTCAACAATGAGCAGTTCTTC. It specifies CASSISTSVNNEQFF. Full variable domain (outside the CDR3, taken from reference TRBV19 and TRBJ2-1): DGGITQSPKYLFRKEGQNVTLSCEQNLNHDAMYWYRQDPGQGLRLIYYSQIVNDFQKGDIAEGYSVSREKKESFPLTVTSAQKNPTAFYLCASSISTSVNNEQFFGPGTRLTVL.

V usage is TRBV7-2 and J usage is TRBJ1-1; maybe TRBD1 (5 bases). The CDR3 is 14 amino acids. Trimming stripped 1 base from V and 10 bases from J, with 16 bases between. Germline V gives CDR1 SGHTA, CDR2 FQGNSA. This CDR3 is CASSLVGVGSGAFF. In DNA, the CDR3 is TGTGCCAGCAGCTTAGTGGGGGTAGGGTCGGGAGCTTTCTTT.

The CDR3 DNA sequence: TGTGCCAGCAGTTTGACGGCGAACACTGAAGCTTTCTTT. Its translation is CASSLTANTEAFF. The chain uses TRBV6-4 and TRBJ1-1; no clear D gene. Germline V gene lookup returns CDR1 MRHNA and CDR2 SNTAGT. The CDR3 extends over 13 amino acids. Deletions cut 5 bases from V and 1 base from J, with 8 bases between.

The CDR3 DNA reads as TGTGCCAGTAGTATGCCGGGTCTACAAGAGACCCAGTACTTC. This encodes CASSMPGLQETQYF. This rearrangement joins TRBV19 to TRBJ2-5; D unclear. The V gene lost 3 bases and the J gene lost 2 bases, with 10 bases spanning the gap. From germline, CDR1 is LNHDA and CDR2 SQIVND (reference sequence). CDR3 size: 14 residues. Looking up the rest from reference TRBV19 and TRBJ2-5 gives the full variable domain: DGGITQSPKYLFRKEGQNVTLSCEQNLNHDAMYWYRQDPGQGLRLIYYSQIVNDFQKGDIAEGYSVSREKKESFPLTVTSAQKNPTAFYLCASSMPGLQETQYFGPGTRLLVL.